This is a list of T cell receptor beta chains from one sample in a study of long-term antiretroviral therapy in people with HIV. Only in-frame clones appear in the TCRdb table, and some are missing; sequencing was by immunoSEQ multiplex PCR. Altogether fewer than 45,000 clones are present, 80% being singletons, with the ten largest covering around 5.8%. Sample: unsorted PBMCs, taken 3.4 years after starting antiretroviral therapy. Receptors originate from a man aged 25-40 years with HIV. CDR3s include the opening cysteine and the closing phenylalanine or tryptophan. The D gene is left open where the match is weak. Clone size is not always given. Where it is, it says once, few, many or a class for expanded clones.

d_call,cdr3_length,v_call,j_call,clone_size,cdr3_aa,cdr3_nt
NA,15,TRBV4-2,TRBJ2-3,NA,CASSQARESTDTQYF,TGTGCCAGCAGCCAAGCAAGAGAAAGCACAGATACGCAGTATTTT
NA,16,TRBV19,TRBJ1-2,NA,CASTSAGTQGNYGYTF,TGTGCCAGTACATCGGCCGGGACCCAGGGAAACTATGGCTACACCTTC
NA,13,TRBV5-4,TRBJ2-7,once,CASSPPEGGEQYF,TGTGCCAGCAGCCCTCCGGAGGGGGGCGAGCAGTACTTC
NA,13,TRBV12-5,TRBJ2-5,NA,CASGLSPKETQYF,TGTGCTAGTGGCCTATCCCCGAAAGAGACCCAGTACTTC
NA,14,TRBV15,TRBJ2-3,NA,CATSLRASVDTQYF,TGTGCCACCAGCCTACGGGCTAGCGTGGATACGCAGTATTTT
TRBD1,16,TRBV5-1,TRBJ1-4,NA,CASSPSPTGDVPRLFF,TGCGCCAGCAGCCCGAGTCCGACAGGGGATGTCCCGAGGCTGTTTTTT
NA,13,TRBV5-4,TRBJ2-3,NA,CASSLRATDTQYF,TGTGCCAGCAGCTTACGAGCCACAGATACGCAGTATTTT
TRBD1,14,TRBV19,TRBJ2-7,NA,CASRTELTGNEQYF,TGTGCCAGTAGAACCGAACTGACAGGGAACGAGCAGTACTTC
TRBD2,16,TRBV11-2,TRBJ2-1,NA,CASSPRLLAAGGEQFF,TGTGCCAGCAGCCCACGCCTACTAGCGGCCGGGGGTGAGCAGTTCTTC
NA,13,TRBV4-3,TRBJ1-1,NA,CASSSKLNTEAFF,TGCGCCAGCAGCAGTAAGCTGAACACTGAAGCTTTCTTT
NA,13,TRBV7-9,TRBJ2-7,NA,CASSLPGPYEQYF,TGTGCCAGCAGCTTACCAGGGCCCTACGAGCAGTACTTC
TRBD1,14,TRBV7-6,TRBJ1-3,NA,CASSPGGSGNTIYF,TGTGCCAGCAGCCCAGGGGGCAGTGGAAACACCATATATTTT
NA,13,TRBV29-1,TRBJ1-2,NA,CSVERVPDYGYTF,TGCAGCGTTGAGAGGGTCCCAGACTATGGCTACACCTTC
NA,12,TRBV19,TRBJ1-1,NA,CASSIGLSEAFF,TGTGCCAGTAGTATTGGGCTCAGCGAAGCTTTCTTT
NA,10,TRBV2,TRBJ2-7,NA,CASWDYEQYF,TGTGCCAGTTGGGACTACGAGCAGTACTTC
TRBD1,19,TRBV9,TRBJ2-2,NA,CASSVEVPGQGASAGELFF,TGTGCCAGCAGCGTAGAGGTCCCGGGACAGGGGGCCTCGGCCGGGGAGCTGTTTTTT
NA,16,TRBV28,TRBJ2-3,once,CASSPSPGVPTDTQYF,TGTGCCAGCAGCCCATCCCCAGGAGTCCCCACAGATACGCAGTATTTT
NA,15,TRBV9,TRBJ1-3,NA,CASSVEGVSGNTIYF,TGTGCCAGCAGCGTAGAGGGGGTCTCCGGAAACACCATATATTTT
NA,16,TRBV7-9,TRBJ2-1,NA,CASSLADYHSYNEQFF,TGTGCCAGCAGCTTAGCGGACTACCACTCCTACAATGAGCAGTTCTTC
NA,13,TRBV29-1,TRBJ2-2,NA,CSVEIGGAGELFF,TGCAGCGTTGAGATAGGGGGAGCCGGGGAGCTGTTTTTT
NA,13,TRBV6-1,TRBJ2-7,NA,CASSDYTPYEQYF,TGTGCCAGCAGTGATTACACTCCCTACGAGCAGTACTTC
TRBD1,12,TRBV6-1,TRBJ1-2,NA,CATLTGAYGYTF,TGTGCCACCCTCACAGGGGCCTATGGCTACACCTTC
NA,12,TRBV6-1,TRBJ1-1,NA,CASREADTEAFF,TGTGCCAGCAGAGAAGCCGACACTGAAGCTTTCTTT
TRBD1,14,TRBV27,TRBJ2-7,NA,CASSSAGGSYEQYF,TGTGCCAGCAGTTCGGCAGGGGGCTCCTACGAGCAGTACTTC
NA,13,TRBV4-3,TRBJ2-1,NA,CASSQHLYNEQFF,TGCGCCAGCAGTCAGCATTTGTACAATGAGCAGTTCTTC
NA,13,TRBV7-2,TRBJ2-2,NA,CASSPEFLGELFF,TGTGCCAGCAGCCCGGAGTTTCTCGGGGAGCTGTTTTTT
NA,16,TRBV6-4,TRBJ2-7,NA,CASREAQKGKGNEQYF,TGTGCCAGCAGGGAGGCCCAGAAAGGGAAGGGGAACGAGCAGTACTTC
NA,16,TRBV2,TRBJ2-1,NA,CASIEAAASSYNEQFF,TGTGCCAGCATCGAGGCGGCAGCGAGCTCCTACAATGAGCAGTTCTTC
TRBD2,17,TRBV5-4,TRBJ2-1,NA,CASSPPPRGGKGNEQFF,TGTGCCAGCAGCCCCCCCCCGCGGGGGGGAAAGGGAAATGAGCAGTTCTTC
TRBD2,14,TRBV27,TRBJ2-7,NA,CASSYSGRGWEQYF,TGTGCCAGCAGTTACAGCGGGAGGGGTTGGGAGCAGTACTTC
NA,17,TRBV28,TRBJ1-5,few,CASRPLGGFRSNQPQHF,TGTGCCAGCAGACCACTGGGCGGCTTTCGGAGCAATCAGCCCCAGCATTTT
TRBD1,14,TRBV2,TRBJ1-1,NA,CASSPRTGNTEAFF,TGTGCCAGCAGTCCTCGGACAGGGAACACTGAAGCTTTCTTT
NA,15,TRBV11-2,TRBJ2-2,few,CASSLARGDTGELFF,TGTGCCAGCAGCTTAGCCAGGGGAGACACCGGGGAGCTGTTTTTT
TRBD2,14,TRBV4-1,TRBJ2-3,NA,CASSQVLAGEHPDF,TGCGCCAGCAGCCAAGTTTTAGCGGGAGAGCACCCGGATTTT
TRBD2,15,TRBV9,TRBJ2-7,once,CASAEGSGSLYEQYF,TGTGCCAGCGCGGAGGGGAGCGGGAGTTTGTACGAGCAGTACTTC
TRBD2,14,TRBV6-6,TRBJ2-7,NA,CASRSGSSSYEQYF,TGTGCCAGCAGGAGCGGGAGCAGTTCCTACGAGCAGTACTTC
TRBD1,17,TRBV7-2,TRBJ1-4,NA,CASSLVGQGATNEKLFF,TGTGCCAGCAGCTTAGTTGGACAGGGGGCAACTAATGAAAAACTGTTTTTT
TRBD1,14,TRBV6-6,TRBJ2-7,NA,CASRLPGQGNEQYF,TGTGCCAGCAGGCTCCCGGGACAGGGGAACGAGCAGTACTTC
NA,16,TRBV5-5,TRBJ2-7,NA,CASSLFSGRGSYEQYF,TGTGCCAGCAGCTTGTTCTCGGGCAGGGGCTCCTACGAGCAGTACTTC
NA,15,TRBV4-3,TRBJ2-7,NA,CASSQDFSQNYEQYF,TGCGCCAGCAGCCAAGACTTTTCACAGAACTACGAGCAGTACTTC
TRBD1,16,TRBV11-2,TRBJ2-2,NA,CASSTPGTGVTGELFF,TGTGCCAGCAGCACCCCCGGGACAGGGGTGACCGGGGAGCTGTTTTTT
TRBD2,14,TRBV7-2,TRBJ2-5,NA,CASSPGGGQETQYF,TGTGCCAGCAGCCCCGGGGGGGGTCAAGAGACCCAGTACTTC
NA,17,TRBV5-8,TRBJ1-1,NA,CASSLKGVSMMNTEAFF,TGTGCCAGCAGCTTAAAGGGGGTCTCCATGATGAACACTGAAGCTTTCTTT
NA,15,TRBV28,TRBJ2-2,few,CASSPNVGLTGELFF,TGTGCCAGCAGTCCGAACGTCGGACTTACCGGGGAGCTGTTTTTT
NA,16,TRBV4-3,TRBJ2-2,once,CASSQDPPPSTGELFF,TGCGCCAGCAGCCAAGACCCCCCGCCCTCCACCGGGGAGCTGTTTTTT
NA,14,TRBV6-5,TRBJ2-7,NA,CATLGGAPTYEQYF,TGTGCCACCTTAGGGGGGGCCCCTACCTACGAGCAGTACTTC
TRBD1,15,TRBV2,TRBJ1-2,once,CASSGQGQGNYGYTF,TGTGCCAGCAGTGGTCAGGGACAGGGGAACTATGGCTACACCTTC
NA,13,TRBV7-9,TRBJ2-7,NA,CASSRSIVYEQYF,TGTGCCAGCAGCCGATCCATAGTCTACGAGCAGTACTTC